This note documents a single T cell receptor (beta chain) sequence. Its target is not known. These data originate in a study of OX40 agonist ivuxolimab in advanced cancers. Study as a whole: Dose-escalation cases comprised hepatocellular carcinoma, melanoma, renal cell or head and neck cancer. Findings and caveats of the study: Some nonresponders also had low normalized T-cell clonal expansion. Clonal expansion was seen in CD4+ and CD8+ blood T cells by week 6 at 0.1 to 3.0 mg/kg.

The CDR3 consists of 14 residues. The V end was cut by 5 bases, the J end by 4 bases, with 9 bases between. CDR1 and CDR2 from the germline V gene are SGHVS and FQNEAQ. Sampling times: baseline, cycle 4 day 1, cycle 7 day 1. TCRdb's table, derived via immunoSEQ multiplex PCR, lists solely in-frame clones and lacks some. The data contain tens of thousands of clones, about nine tenths of them singletons. This receptor was identified in an adult with an advanced solid tumor such as melanoma, head and neck, liver or kidney cancer. The chain carries TRBV7-8 and TRBJ1-6; D may be TRBD1 (5 bases). The material was CD4+ or CD8+ T cells sorted from blood, obtained in a trial of the OX40 agonist ivuxolimab. CDR3: CASSGDSYNSPLHF. The CDR3 DNA reads TGTGCCAGCAGCGGTGACAGTTATAATTCACCCCTCCACTTT.